This is a list of T cell receptor beta chains from one sample in a study of metastatic and nonmetastatic thyroid tumors. TCRdb used MiXCR to call clones anew from the PCR reads. The sample holds around 40,000 clones, roughly 14% seen once. Sample: blood. These receptors were taken from a female donor with papillary thyroid cancer or a benign thyroid nodule (not recorded which). Some clones in this sample may be carry-over from other donors' samples. CDR3s include the opening cysteine and the closing phenylalanine or tryptophan. A D gene is named only where the DNA matches it firmly. Some rows have no size entry. The others give once, few or many, or a class for an expanded clone.

d_gene: NA
v_gene: TRBV7-9
abundance: many
j_gene: TRBJ1-3
CDR3nt: TGTGCCAGCTCGGATCGGGCCATATATTTT
CDR3aa: CASSDRAIYF

d_gene: NA
v_gene: TRBV6-2/TRBV6-3
abundance: many
j_gene: TRBJ2-3
CDR3nt: TGTGCCAGCAGACCCCAGGGGCGAATCACAGATACGCAGTATTTT
CDR3aa: CASRPQGRITDTQYF

d_gene: NA
v_gene: TRBV28
abundance: medium-sized
j_gene: TRBJ2-6
CDR3nt: TGTGCCAGCAGTTTAGCGGGACAGCGAGGGGCCAACGTCCTGACTTTC
CDR3aa: CASSLAGQRGANVLTF

d_gene: NA
v_gene: TRBV10-1
abundance: many
j_gene: TRBJ2-1
CDR3nt: TGCGCCAGCAGTGTGGCCCCCTACAATGAGCAGTTCTTC
CDR3aa: CASSVAPYNEQFF

d_gene: NA
v_gene: TRBV7-9
abundance: many
j_gene: TRBJ2-1
CDR3nt: TGTGCCAGCAGCCCGGGATCAAGCTACTACAATGAGCAGTTCTTC
CDR3aa: CASSPGSSYYNEQFF

d_gene: NA
v_gene: TRBV20-1
abundance: many
j_gene: TRBJ1-1
CDR3nt: TGCAGTGCTAGTCCCATTGGGCTAGCTGAAGCTTTCTTT
CDR3aa: CSASPIGLAEAFF

d_gene: NA
v_gene: TRBV5-4
abundance: many
j_gene: TRBJ2-7
CDR3nt: TGTGCCAGCAGCGCCACTGGGGGGACCTACGAGCAGTACTTC
CDR3aa: CASSATGGTYEQYF

d_gene: NA
v_gene: TRBV7-9
abundance: NA
j_gene: TRBJ1-6
CDR3nt: TGTGTCAGCAGCTTTTACGAACGTTCACCCCTCCACTTT
CDR3aa: CVSSFYERSPLHF

d_gene: NA
v_gene: TRBV2
abundance: many
j_gene: TRBJ1-1
CDR3nt: TGTGCCAGCAGTTCTTTACAGGGAGTGAACACTGAAGCTTTCTTT
CDR3aa: CASSSLQGVNTEAFF

d_gene: NA
v_gene: TRBV5-1
abundance: many
j_gene: TRBJ1-4
CDR3nt: TGCGCCAGCAGCGCCTTACAGGGAGGAGGTGAAAAACTGTTTTTT
CDR3aa: CASSALQGGGEKLFF

d_gene: NA
v_gene: TRBV12-3/TRBV12-4
abundance: many
j_gene: TRBJ1-3
CDR3nt: TGTGCCAGCAGGGATCAGGTCTCTGGAAACACCATATATTTT
CDR3aa: CASRDQVSGNTIYF

d_gene: TRBD1
v_gene: TRBV6-2/TRBV6-3
abundance: NA
j_gene: TRBJ2-7
CDR3nt: TGTGCCAGCAGTTGGCCCTCGGTAGGGGGCATTATCTACGAGCAGTACTTC
CDR3aa: CASSWPSVGGIIYEQYF

d_gene: NA
v_gene: TRBV6-1
abundance: few
j_gene: TRBJ2-2
CDR3nt: TGTGCCGGCCTGGGGTCCCTTACCGGGGAGCTGTTTTTT
CDR3aa: CAGLGSLTGELFF

d_gene: NA
v_gene: TRBV6-1
abundance: few
j_gene: TRBJ2-7
CDR3nt: TGTGCCGGCATGATTAGCGGACGAGCCGCTAGGCAGTACTTC
CDR3aa: CAGMISGRAARQYF

d_gene: TRBD2
v_gene: TRBV6-2/TRBV6-3
abundance: few
j_gene: TRBJ2-6
CDR3nt: TGTGCCAGCAGTTTTAGCGGGAAATGGTGGGGGGCCAACGTCCTGACTTTC
CDR3aa: CASSFSGKWWGANVLTF

d_gene: TRBD2
v_gene: TRBV2
abundance: many
j_gene: TRBJ2-1
CDR3nt: TGTGCCAGCAGTACCCAGACTAGCGGAAGCTCCTACAATGAGCAGTTCTTC
CDR3aa: CASSTQTSGSSYNEQFF

d_gene: TRBD2
v_gene: TRBV6-1
abundance: many
j_gene: TRBJ2-5
CDR3nt: TGTGCCAGCAGCAAAGGACTAGCGGGTCAAGAGACCCAGTACTTC
CDR3aa: CASSKGLAGQETQYF

d_gene: NA
v_gene: TRBV7-3
abundance: few
j_gene: TRBJ2-3
CDR3nt: TGTGCCAGCAGCCATACAGATAGGCAGTATTTT
CDR3aa: CASSHTDRQYF